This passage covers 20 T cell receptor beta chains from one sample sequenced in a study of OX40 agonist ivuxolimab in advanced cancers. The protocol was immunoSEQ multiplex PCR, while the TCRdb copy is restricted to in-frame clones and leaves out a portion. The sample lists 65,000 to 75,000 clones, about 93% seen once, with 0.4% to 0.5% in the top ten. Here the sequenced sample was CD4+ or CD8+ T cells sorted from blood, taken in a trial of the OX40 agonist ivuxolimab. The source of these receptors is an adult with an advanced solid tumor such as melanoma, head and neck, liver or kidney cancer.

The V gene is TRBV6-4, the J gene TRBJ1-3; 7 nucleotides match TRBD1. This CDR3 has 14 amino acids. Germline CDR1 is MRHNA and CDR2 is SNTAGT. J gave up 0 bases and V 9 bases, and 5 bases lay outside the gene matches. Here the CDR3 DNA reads TGTGCCAGAGGGGGCTCTCCCTCTGGAAACACCATATATTTT. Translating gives CARGGSPSGNTIYF.

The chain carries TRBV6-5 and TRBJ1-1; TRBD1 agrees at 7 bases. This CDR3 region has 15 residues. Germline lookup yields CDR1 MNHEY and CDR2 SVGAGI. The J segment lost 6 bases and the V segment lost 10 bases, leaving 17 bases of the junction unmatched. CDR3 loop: CATQTFSGGTSEAFF. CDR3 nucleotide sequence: TGTGCCACCCAGACCTTCTCAGGGGGAACTTCTGAAGCTTTCTTT.

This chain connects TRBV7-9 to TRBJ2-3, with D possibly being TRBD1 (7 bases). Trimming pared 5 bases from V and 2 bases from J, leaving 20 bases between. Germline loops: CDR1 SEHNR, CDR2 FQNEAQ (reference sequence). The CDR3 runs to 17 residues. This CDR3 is CASSRRGAAYDTDTQYF. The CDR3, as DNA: TGTGCCAGCAGCCGCAGGGGGGCCGCATACGACACAGATACGCAGTATTTT.

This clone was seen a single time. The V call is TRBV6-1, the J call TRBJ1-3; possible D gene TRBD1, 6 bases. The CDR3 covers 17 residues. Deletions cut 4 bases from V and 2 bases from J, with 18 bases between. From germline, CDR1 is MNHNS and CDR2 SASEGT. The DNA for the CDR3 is TGTGCCAGCAGTGCTGCGGGGGGGCGTTCGGCTGGAAACACCATATATTTT. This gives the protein CASSAAGGRSAGNTIYF.

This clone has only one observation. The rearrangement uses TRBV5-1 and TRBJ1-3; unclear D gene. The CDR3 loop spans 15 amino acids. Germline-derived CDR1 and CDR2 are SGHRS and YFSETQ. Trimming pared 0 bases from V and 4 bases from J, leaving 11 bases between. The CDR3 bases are TGCGCCAGCAGCTTGGTTCCGGGCCTGGGAAACACCATATATTTT. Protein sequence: CASSLVPGLGNTIYF.

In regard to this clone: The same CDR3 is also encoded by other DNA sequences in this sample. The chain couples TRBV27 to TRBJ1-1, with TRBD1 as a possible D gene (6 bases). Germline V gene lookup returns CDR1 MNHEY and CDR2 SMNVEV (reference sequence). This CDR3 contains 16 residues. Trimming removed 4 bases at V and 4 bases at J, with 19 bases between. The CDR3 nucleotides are TGTGCCAGCAGTTCCCGCACAGGCGGAGGGGGCACTGAAGCTTTCTTT. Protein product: CASSSRTGGGGTEAFF.

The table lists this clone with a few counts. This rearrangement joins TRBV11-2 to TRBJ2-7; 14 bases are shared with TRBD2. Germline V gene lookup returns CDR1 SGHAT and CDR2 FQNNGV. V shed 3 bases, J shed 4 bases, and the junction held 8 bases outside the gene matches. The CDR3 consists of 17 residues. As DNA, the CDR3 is TGTGCCAGCAGCTTGGGACTAGCGGGAGATCCTTCATACGAGCAGTACTTC. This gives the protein CASSLGLAGDPSYEQYF.

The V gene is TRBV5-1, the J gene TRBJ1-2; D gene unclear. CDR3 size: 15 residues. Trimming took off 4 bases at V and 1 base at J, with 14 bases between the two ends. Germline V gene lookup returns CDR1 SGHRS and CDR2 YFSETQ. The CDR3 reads CASSPLDGYNYGYTF. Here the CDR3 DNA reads TGCGCCAGCAGCCCCCTGGACGGCTATAACTATGGCTACACCTTC.

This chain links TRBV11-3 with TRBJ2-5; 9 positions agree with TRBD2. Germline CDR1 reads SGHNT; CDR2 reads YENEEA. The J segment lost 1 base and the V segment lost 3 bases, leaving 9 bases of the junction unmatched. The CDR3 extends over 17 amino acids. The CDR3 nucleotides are TGTGCCAGCAGCTTGGGTAGCGGGAGTAACATCCAAGAGACCCAGTACTTC. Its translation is CASSLGSGSNIQETQYF. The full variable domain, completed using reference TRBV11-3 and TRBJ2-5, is EAGVVQSPRYKIIEKKQPVAFWCNPISGHNTLYWYLQNLGQGPELLIRYENEEAVDDSQLPKDRFSAERLKGVDSTLKIQPAELGDSAVYLCASSLGSGSNIQETQYFGPGTRLLVL.

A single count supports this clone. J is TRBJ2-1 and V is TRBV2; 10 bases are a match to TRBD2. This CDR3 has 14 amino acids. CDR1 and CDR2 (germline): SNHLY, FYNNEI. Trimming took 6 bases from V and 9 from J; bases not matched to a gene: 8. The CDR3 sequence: CASSEREGHGEQFF. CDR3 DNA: TGTGCCAGCAGCGAGCGGGAGGGCCACGGTGAGCAGTTCTTC.

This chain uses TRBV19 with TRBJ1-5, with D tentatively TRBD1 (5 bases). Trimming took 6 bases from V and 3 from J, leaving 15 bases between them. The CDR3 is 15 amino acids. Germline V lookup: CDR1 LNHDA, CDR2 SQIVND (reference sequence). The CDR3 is CASRSDPGSNQPQHF. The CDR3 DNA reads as TGTGCCAGTAGATCGGACCCAGGGTCCAATCAGCCCCAGCATTTT.

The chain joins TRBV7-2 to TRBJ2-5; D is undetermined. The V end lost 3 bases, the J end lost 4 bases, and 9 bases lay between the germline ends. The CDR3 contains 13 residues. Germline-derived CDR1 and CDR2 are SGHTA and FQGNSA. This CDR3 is CASSFRVSETQYF. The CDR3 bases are TGTGCCAGCAGCTTTAGGGTTTCAGAGACCCAGTACTTC.

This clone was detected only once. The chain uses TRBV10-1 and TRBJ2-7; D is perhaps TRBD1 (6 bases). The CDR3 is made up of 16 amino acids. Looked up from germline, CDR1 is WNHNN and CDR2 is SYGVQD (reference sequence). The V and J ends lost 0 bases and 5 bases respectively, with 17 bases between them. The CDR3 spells CASSESQTGSRDEQYF. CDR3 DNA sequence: TGCGCCAGCAGTGAGTCCCAGACAGGATCCAGGGACGAGCAGTACTTC.

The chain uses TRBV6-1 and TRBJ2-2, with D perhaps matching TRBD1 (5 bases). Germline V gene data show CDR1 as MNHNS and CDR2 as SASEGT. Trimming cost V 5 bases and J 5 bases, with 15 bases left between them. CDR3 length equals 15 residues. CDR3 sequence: CASSPRQGRTGELFF. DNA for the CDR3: TGTGCCAGCAGTCCTCGGCAGGGAAGGACCGGGGAGCTGTTTTTT.

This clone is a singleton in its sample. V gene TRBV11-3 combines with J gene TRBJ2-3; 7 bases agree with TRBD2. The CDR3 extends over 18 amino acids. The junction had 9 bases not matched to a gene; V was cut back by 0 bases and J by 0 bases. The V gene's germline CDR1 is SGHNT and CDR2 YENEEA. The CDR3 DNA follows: TGTGCCAGCAGCTTAGATGGAGCGGGGCTCTCTAGCACAGATACGCAGTATTTT. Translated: CASSLDGAGLSSTDTQYF.

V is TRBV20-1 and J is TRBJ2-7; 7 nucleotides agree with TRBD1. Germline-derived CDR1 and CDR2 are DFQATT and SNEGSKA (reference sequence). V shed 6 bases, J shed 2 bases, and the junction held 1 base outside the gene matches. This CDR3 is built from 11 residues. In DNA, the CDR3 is TGCAGTGCCCAGGGGGCCTACGAGCAGTACTTC. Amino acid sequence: CSAQGAYEQYF.

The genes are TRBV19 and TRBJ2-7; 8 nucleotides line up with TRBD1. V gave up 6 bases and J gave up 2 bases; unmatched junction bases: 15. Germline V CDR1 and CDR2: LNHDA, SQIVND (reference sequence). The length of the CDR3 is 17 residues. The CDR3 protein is CASSDPSGTGNTYEQYF. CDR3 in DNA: TGTGCCAGTAGCGACCCCTCCGGGACAGGAAACACCTACGAGCAGTACTTC.

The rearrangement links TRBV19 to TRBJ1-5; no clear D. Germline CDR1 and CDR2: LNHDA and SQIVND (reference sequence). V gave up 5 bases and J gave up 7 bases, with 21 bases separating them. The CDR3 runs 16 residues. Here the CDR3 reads CASSSSEGGLGQPQHF. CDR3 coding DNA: TGTGCCAGTAGTTCCTCAGAGGGAGGACTAGGGCAGCCCCAGCATTTT. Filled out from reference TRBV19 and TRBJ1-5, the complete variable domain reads DGGITQSPKYLFRKEGQNVTLSCEQNLNHDAMYWYRQDPGQGLRLIYYSQIVNDFQKGDIAEGYSVSREKKESFPLTVTSAQKNPTAFYLCASSSSEGGLGQPQHFGDGTRLSIL.

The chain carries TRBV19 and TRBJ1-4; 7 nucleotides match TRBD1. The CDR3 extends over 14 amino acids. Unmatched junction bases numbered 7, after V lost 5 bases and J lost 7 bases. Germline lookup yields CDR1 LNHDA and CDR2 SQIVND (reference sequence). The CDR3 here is CASSGDRVVEKLFF. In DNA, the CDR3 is TGTGCCAGTAGTGGAGACAGGGTTGTTGAAAAACTGTTTTTT.

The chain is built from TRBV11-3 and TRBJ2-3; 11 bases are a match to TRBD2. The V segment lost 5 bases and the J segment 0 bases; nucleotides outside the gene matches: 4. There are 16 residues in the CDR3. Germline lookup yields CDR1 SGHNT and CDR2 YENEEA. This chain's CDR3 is CASSPRTSGSTDTQYF. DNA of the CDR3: TGTGCCAGCAGCCCCCGGACTAGCGGGAGCACAGATACGCAGTATTTT.